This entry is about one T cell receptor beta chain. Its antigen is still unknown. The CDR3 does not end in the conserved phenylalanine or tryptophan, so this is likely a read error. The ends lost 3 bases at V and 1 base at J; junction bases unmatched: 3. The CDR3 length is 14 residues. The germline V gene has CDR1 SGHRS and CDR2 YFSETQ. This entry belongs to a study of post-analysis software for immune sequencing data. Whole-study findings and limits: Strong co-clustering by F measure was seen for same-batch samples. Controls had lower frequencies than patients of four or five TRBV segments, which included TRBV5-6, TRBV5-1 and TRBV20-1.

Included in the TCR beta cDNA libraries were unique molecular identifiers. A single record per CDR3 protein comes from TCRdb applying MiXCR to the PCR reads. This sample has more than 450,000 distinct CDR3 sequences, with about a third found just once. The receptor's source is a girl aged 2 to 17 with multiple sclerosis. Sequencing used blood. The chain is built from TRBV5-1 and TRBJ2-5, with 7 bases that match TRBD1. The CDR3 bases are TGCGCCAGCAGCTCACAGGGGCCCCAAGAGACCCAGTACTGC. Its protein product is CASSSQGPQETQYC.